Given below is one T cell receptor beta chain in context. The antigen remains undetermined. The sample originates from a study of cytomegalovirus exposure and HLA in healthy donors. Overall study findings and caveats: Most of the TCR beta V segments (in an earlier analysis) were productive either about 90% or about 30% of the time. Only CMV serostatus was available as immune exposure information.

V lost 0 bases to trimming and J lost 5 bases, with 6 bases between them. CDR3 size: 12 residues. Germline V gives CDR1 SGHRS, CDR2 YFSETQ. Primers for the PCR totalled 60 Vbeta and 13 Jbeta. TCRdb keeps only in-frame clones here, not all; method: immunoSEQ multiplex PCR. The sample has about 130,000 clones, about four fifths seen once; the top ten hold approximately 4.8%. The source is a man aged 30 to 45 in good health. Source material: PBMCs. The rearrangement joins TRBV5-1 to TRBJ2-7; D perhaps matches TRBD1 (6 bases). As DNA, the CDR3 is TGCGCCAGCAGCTTGGACAGGGACGAGCAGTACTTC. Translated: CASSLDRDEQYF.